This TCR beta chain emerged from a study of blood T cell repertoires in COVID-19 (dated by TCRdb to 2019 to 2021). Some background on the complete study: Collaborator samples came from the United States, Italy and Spain and covered acute and convalescent phases of COVID-19. The material from the prospective study consisted of cDNA or gDNA derived from T cells, B-cell-depleted T cells, or PBMCs. The dataset comprised deeply sampled blood TCRbeta repertoires from subjects exposed to, actively infected with, or recovered from COVID-19. The repertoires were released in a freely available public database meant as a resource for research on the immune response to SARS-CoV-2. The samples were drawn from two sources: the first 160 participants of the ongoing ImmuneRACE study, and over 950 subjects contributed by 6 global collaborators. A de-identified subject ID, COVID-19 status, age in years and sex were almost always included in the sample metadata. Where available, HLA class I and class II types were taken from metadata supplied by the sample provider and were not determined by assay-based typing. General study outcomes and caveats: The amount of clinical and demographic metadata varied by source and participant and was provided uncurated.

Whole blood was collected in K2EDTA tubes by collaborating institutions according to the institutions' own protocols. For TCRbeta analysis, collaborators shipped samples in one of three forms: frozen whole blood, isolated PBMCs, or DNA extracted from either of those sample types. V and J are truncated by 5 bases and 4 bases respectively, leaving an intervening sequence of 8 bases. Based on the germline V gene, the CDR1 and CDR2 sequences are SGHTA and FQGNSA. There are 12 amino acids in the CDR3, from cysteine to phenylalanine inclusive. Of all the DNA, just the CDR3 is kept, 36 bases in frame from base 1. This clone was seen only a few times. This clone's antigen is unknown. Per-nucleotide qualities are absent, and no much larger clonotype sits a single base away. TCRbeta CDR3 regions were amplified from genomic DNA by means of the immunoSEQ Assay, a bias-controlled multiplex PCR. The paper's processing steps were these. Within the assay, amplification of reference gene primers was used to estimate how many nucleated cells each sample contained. To quantify the absolute abundance of each unique TCRbeta CDR3 rearrangement, sequence reads were collapsed and filtered. Productive Simpson clonality was computed per sample as the square root of Simpson's diversity index over productive rearrangements. TCRdb provides this immuneACCESS table in a form limited to in-frame rearrangements. Some clones are lacking; in checked studies, under half of them reflect an unresolved V gene, and why the rest are absent is not known. V and J calls and clone size are copied from that table; D and trimming were computed from the DNA. This sample is represented by some 99,000 clones; roughly 80% of them were singletons. The ten top clones hold 18% of the sample.

The rearranged chain carries TRBV7-2 and TRBJ1-2, with no confident D gene call. The sequence was collected from a woman aged 60 to 75 with acute or convalescent COVID-19. The sequenced sample consisted of peripheral blood. The DNA sequence reads TGTGCCAGCAGCCCCCAGATCTATGGCTACACCTTC. This codes for CASSPQIYGYTF. With all but the CDR3 taken from the reference TRBV7-2 and TRBJ1-2 genes, the full variable domain is: GAGVSQSPSNKVTEKGKDVELRCDPISGHTALYWYRQSLGQGLEFLIYFQGNSAPDKSGLPSDRFSAERTGGSVSTLTIQRTQQEDSAVYLCASSPQIYGYTFGSGTRLTVV.